This is a list of T cell receptor beta chains from one sample in a study of blood T cell repertoires in COVID-19. Clones were read by immunoSEQ multiplex PCR, and TCRdb kept only the in-frame ones, dropping some. Among a few hundred thousand clones, approximately 90% were seen once, and the ten largest hold around 5.9%. The source material was PBMCs or T cells enriched from blood (not recorded which). These receptors were taken from a woman aged 30 to 39 who had recovered from COVID-19. Each CDR3 is given with its conserved first and last residue. Fields, in order: CDR3 length, D gene, J gene, V gene, clone size, CDR3 protein, CDR3 DNA. The D gene is left open where the match is weak. The listing skips clone size in some rows; elsewhere it reads once, few, many or a size class.

length: 12
D: NA
J: TRBJ2-1
V: TRBV12-3/TRBV12-4
size: NA
CDR3: CASSHRFHEQFF
DNA: TGTGCCAGCAGCCACAGGTTTCATGAGCAGTTCTTC

length: 11
D: TRBD1
J: TRBJ1-1
V: TRBV20-1
size: NA
CDR3: CSAPTGVVAFF
DNA: TGCAGTGCCCCGACAGGGGTTGTCGCTTTCTTT

length: 16
D: TRBD1
J: TRBJ1-3
V: TRBV13
size: once
CDR3: CASSLEQGFSGNTIYF
DNA: TGTGCCAGCAGCTTAGAACAGGGGTTCTCTGGAAACACCATATATTTT

length: 16
D: TRBD1
J: TRBJ2-2
V: TRBV7-2
size: NA
CDR3: CASSIYSGTGTGELFF
DNA: TGTGCCAGCAGCATATACTCCGGGACAGGGACCGGGGAGCTGTTTTTT

length: 16
D: NA
J: TRBJ1-2
V: TRBV6-1
size: NA
CDR3: CASSEAQGTRGYGYTF
DNA: TGTGCCAGCAGTGAAGCGCAGGGGACACGGGGCTATGGCTACACCTTC

length: 16
D: TRBD2
J: TRBJ2-1
V: TRBV5-6
size: NA
CDR3: CASSIPSGGAYNEQFF
DNA: TGTGCCAGCAGCATACCTAGCGGGGGTGCTTACAATGAGCAGTTCTTC

length: 11
D: TRBD1
J: TRBJ1-2
V: TRBV20-1
size: NA
CDR3: CSAVGQGLDTF
DNA: TGCAGTGCTGTGGGACAGGGCCTAGACACCTTC

length: 16
D: TRBD2
J: TRBJ2-2
V: TRBV7-2
size: once
CDR3: CASSLSSGGRTGELFF
DNA: TGTGCCAGCAGCTTATCTAGCGGGGGGAGGACCGGGGAGCTGTTTTTT

length: 15
D: TRBD2
J: TRBJ2-7
V: TRBV6-5
size: few
CDR3: CASGETSGGAYEQYF
DNA: TGTGCCAGCGGCGAAACTAGCGGGGGGGCCTACGAGCAGTACTTC

length: 14
D: NA
J: TRBJ1-2
V: TRBV20-1
size: once
CDR3: CSASLIRGSGGYTF
DNA: TGCAGTGCTAGTTTAATTCGGGGGTCGGGCGGCTACACCTTC

length: 14
D: TRBD1
J: TRBJ1-5
V: TRBV10-3
size: NA
CDR3: CATRGGGGHLPQHF
DNA: TGTGCCACCCGAGGGGGCGGAGGGCATCTGCCCCAGCATTTT

length: 14
D: NA
J: TRBJ1-1
V: TRBV27
size: NA
CDR3: CASSHLSSDTEAFF
DNA: TGTGCCAGCAGTCACCTTTCCTCAGACACTGAAGCTTTCTTT

length: 16
D: NA
J: TRBJ1-2
V: TRBV21-1
size: NA
CDR3: CASKSTTINISDGYTF
DNA: TGTGCCAGCAAAAGCACCACGATAAATATCTCGGATGGCTACACCTTC

length: 12
D: NA
J: TRBJ1-2
V: TRBV6-5
size: NA
CDR3: CASSPLLRGYTF
DNA: TGTGCCAGCAGCCCCCTCTTGCGAGGCTACACCTTC

length: 15
D: TRBD1
J: TRBJ1-5
V: TRBV6-1
size: NA
CDR3: CASSDGQGGTQPQHF
DNA: TGTGCCAGCAGTGACGGACAGGGCGGCACTCAGCCCCAGCATTTT

length: 16
D: NA
J: TRBJ2-6
V: TRBV5-6
size: NA
CDR3: CASSLGQASGANVLTF
DNA: TGTGCCAGCAGCTTGGGACAAGCCTCTGGGGCCAACGTCCTGACTTTC

length: 13
D: NA
J: TRBJ1-4
V: TRBV30
size: NA
CDR3: CAWSRGPGGKLFF
DNA: TGTGCCTGGAGCAGGGGCCCGGGGGGAAAACTGTTTTTT

length: 15
D: NA
J: TRBJ1-5
V: TRBV28
size: NA
CDR3: CASSPYDSHNQPQHF
DNA: TGTGCCAGCAGCCCCTACGACAGCCACAATCAGCCCCAGCATTTT

length: 12
D: TRBD1
J: TRBJ2-7
V: TRBV3-1/TRBV3-2
size: NA
CDR3: CASSRGGLEQYF
DNA: TGTGCCAGCAGCCGAGGGGGCCTCGAGCAGTACTTC

length: 15
D: NA
J: TRBJ2-7
V: TRBV30
size: NA
CDR3: CAWSVGTWGTYEQYF
DNA: TGTGCCTGGAGTGTTGGGACATGGGGGACCTACGAGCAGTACTTC

length: 13
D: TRBD2
J: TRBJ2-5
V: TRBV7-9
size: NA
CDR3: CASSLAAGETQYF
DNA: TGTGCCAGCAGCTTAGCAGCGGGGGAGACCCAGTACTTC

length: 14
D: NA
J: TRBJ2-2
V: TRBV2
size: NA
CDR3: CASRGDSNTGELFF
DNA: TGTGCCAGCAGGGGGGACTCGAACACCGGGGAGCTGTTTTTT

length: 12
D: NA
J: TRBJ1-4
V: TRBV9
size: NA
CDR3: CASSVEGEKLFF
DNA: TGTGCCAGCAGCGTCGAGGGTGAAAAACTGTTTTTT

length: 15
D: TRBD1
J: TRBJ1-3
V: TRBV5-1
size: NA
CDR3: CASSPKGACGNTIYF
DNA: TGCGCCAGCAGCCCCAAGGGGGCGTGTGGAAACACCATATATTTT

length: 15
D: TRBD2
J: TRBJ2-3
V: TRBV5-5
size: once
CDR3: CASSRGLASTDTQYF
DNA: TGTGCCAGCAGCAGGGGACTAGCTAGCACAGATACGCAGTATTTT

length: 13
D: NA
J: TRBJ1-5
V: TRBV6-5
size: NA
CDR3: CASSQWSNQPQHF
DNA: TGTGCCAGCAGCCAGTGGAGCAATCAGCCCCAGCATTTT

length: 16
D: TRBD1
J: TRBJ1-1
V: TRBV5-1
size: NA
CDR3: CASSRGTGGGNTEAFF
DNA: TGCGCCAGCAGCCGCGGGACAGGGGGCGGAAACACTGAAGCTTTCTTT

length: 13
D: NA
J: TRBJ1-1
V: TRBV27
size: NA
CDR3: CASSYRVNTEAFF
DNA: TGTGCCAGCAGTTATCGAGTGAACACTGAAGCTTTCTTT

length: 15
D: TRBD2
J: TRBJ2-1
V: TRBV24-1
size: NA
CDR3: CATSDPRGSGDEQFF
DNA: TGTGCCACCAGTGATCCGCGGGGGTCCGGCGATGAGCAGTTCTTC

length: 18
D: NA
J: TRBJ2-5
V: TRBV27
size: NA
CDR3: CASSPILGGAGDEETQYF
DNA: TGTGCCAGCAGTCCGATATTAGGGGGGGCAGGAGACGAAGAGACCCAGTACTTC

length: 14
D: NA
J: TRBJ2-7
V: TRBV5-1
size: NA
CDR3: CASTQGSGFNEQYF
DNA: TGCGCCAGCACCCAGGGGTCTGGTTTCAACGAGCAGTACTTC

length: 13
D: NA
J: TRBJ2-7
V: TRBV11-2
size: NA
CDR3: CASSYIQGYEQYF
DNA: TGTGCCAGCAGCTATATTCAGGGCTACGAGCAGTACTTC

length: 13
D: NA
J: TRBJ1-4
V: TRBV23-1
size: NA
CDR3: CASIYPGCEKLFF
DNA: TGCGCCAGCATCTATCCAGGTTGTGAAAAACTGTTTTTT

length: 12
D: NA
J: TRBJ2-3
V: TRBV5-5
size: once
CDR3: CASSLALDTQYF
DNA: TGTGCCAGCAGCCTAGCCCTAGATACGCAGTATTTT

length: 15
D: TRBD1
J: TRBJ1-5
V: TRBV15
size: few
CDR3: CATSRPDRANQPQHF
DNA: TGTGCCACCTCACGACCTGACAGGGCCAATCAGCCCCAGCATTTT

length: 17
D: TRBD1
J: TRBJ1-5
V: TRBV19
size: NA
CDR3: CASSIRHRGYGNQPQHF
DNA: TGTGCCAGTAGTATACGTCACAGGGGGTATGGCAATCAGCCCCAGCATTTT

length: 14
D: TRBD2
J: TRBJ2-7
V: TRBV7-2
size: NA
CDR3: CASSRRGSSYEQYF
DNA: TGTGCCAGCAGCCGGCGGGGGAGCTCCTACGAGCAGTACTTC

length: 14
D: NA
J: TRBJ1-1
V: TRBV14
size: NA
CDR3: CASSQDDVATKAFF
DNA: TGTGCCAGCAGCCAAGATGATGTTGCGACAAAAGCTTTCTTT

length: 15
D: TRBD2
J: TRBJ2-2
V: TRBV5-1
size: NA
CDR3: CASSAGLAGAGELFF
DNA: TGCGCCAGCAGCGCGGGACTAGCGGGGGCCGGGGAGCTGTTTTTT

length: 12
D: NA
J: TRBJ1-1
V: TRBV9
size: few
CDR3: CASSTWGGEAFF
DNA: TGTGCCAGCAGCACTTGGGGAGGGGAGGCTTTCTTT

length: 15
D: TRBD1
J: TRBJ1-2
V: TRBV30
size: NA
CDR3: CAWSEQGGLGYGYTF
DNA: TGTGCCTGGAGTGAACAGGGGGGCCTTGGCTATGGCTACACCTTC

length: 13
D: NA
J: TRBJ1-2
V: TRBV25-1
size: NA
CDR3: CASSDPTGYGYTF
DNA: TGTGCCAGCAGTGACCCCACGGGCTATGGCTACACCTTC

length: 16
D: TRBD1
J: TRBJ1-1
V: TRBV29-1
size: once
CDR3: CSVEVPGQGAKTEAFF
DNA: TGCAGCGTTGAGGTCCCGGGACAGGGGGCGAAGACTGAAGCTTTCTTT

length: 15
D: TRBD1
J: TRBJ1-6
V: TRBV19
size: NA
CDR3: CASSVGGASNSPLHF
DNA: TGTGCCAGTAGTGTAGGGGGCGCATCTAATTCACCCCTCCACTTT

length: 16
D: TRBD1
J: TRBJ1-3
V: TRBV11-2
size: NA
CDR3: CASSLGRGRSGNTIYF
DNA: TGTGCCAGCAGCTTAGGCAGGGGGCGATCTGGAAACACCATATATTTT

length: 16
D: NA
J: TRBJ1-4
V: TRBV19
size: NA
CDR3: CASSYSAGEVNEKLFF
DNA: TGTGCCAGTAGCTACTCGGCAGGGGAAGTTAATGAAAAACTGTTTTTT

length: 16
D: NA
J: TRBJ1-2
V: TRBV9
size: NA
CDR3: CASSVGVGRSNYGYTF
DNA: TGTGCCAGCAGCGTAGGGGTTGGGAGGAGCAACTATGGCTACACCTTC

length: 11
D: NA
J: TRBJ2-3
V: TRBV11-2
size: NA
CDR3: CASSSLYTQYF
DNA: TGTGCCAGCAGCTCTCTCTATACGCAGTATTTT

length: 14
D: TRBD1
J: TRBJ1-2
V: TRBV5-4
size: NA
CDR3: CASSLEGANYGYTF
DNA: TGTGCCAGCAGCCTCGAGGGGGCGAACTATGGCTACACCTTC

length: 14
D: TRBD1
J: TRBJ2-3
V: TRBV29-1
size: NA
CDR3: CSVGDRGPGDTQYF
DNA: TGCAGCGTTGGGGACAGGGGACCAGGAGATACGCAGTATTTT

length: 13
D: TRBD1
J: TRBJ1-5
V: TRBV6-5
size: few
CDR3: CASRDRGPQPQHF
DNA: TGTGCCAGCAGGGACAGGGGGCCGCAGCCCCAGCATTTT

length: 17
D: TRBD2
J: TRBJ2-3
V: TRBV4-1
size: NA
CDR3: CASSQAAAGGLLDTQYF
DNA: TGCGCCAGCAGCCAAGCCGCGGCGGGGGGGCTTTTAGATACGCAGTATTTT

length: 15
D: NA
J: TRBJ1-1
V: TRBV4-2
size: few
CDR3: CASSQSHQGRTEAFF
DNA: TGTGCCAGCAGCCAAAGTCATCAAGGGAGAACTGAAGCTTTCTTT

length: 17
D: TRBD1
J: TRBJ1-2
V: TRBV18
size: NA
CDR3: CASSPLQILQGDYGYTF
DNA: TGTGCCAGCTCACCGTTACAAATTTTACAGGGGGACTATGGCTACACCTTC

length: 15
D: NA
J: TRBJ1-1
V: TRBV6-5
size: NA
CDR3: CASRPERGLNTEAFF
DNA: TGTGCCAGCAGACCCGAGAGGGGACTCAACACTGAAGCTTTCTTT

length: 15
D: NA
J: TRBJ1-3
V: TRBV6-1
size: NA
CDR3: CASSEAGPQGNTIYF
DNA: TGTGCCAGCAGTGAAGCGGGCCCCCAAGGAAACACCATATATTTT

length: 16
D: NA
J: TRBJ2-3
V: TRBV7-2
size: NA
CDR3: CASSLTGTSKTDTQYF
DNA: TGTGCCAGCAGCCTGACTGGGACATCCAAGACAGATACGCAGTATTTT

length: 14
D: NA
J: TRBJ2-2
V: TRBV9
size: NA
CDR3: CASSVGRVTGELFF
DNA: TGTGCCAGCAGCGTGGGGCGTGTCACCGGGGAGCTGTTTTTT